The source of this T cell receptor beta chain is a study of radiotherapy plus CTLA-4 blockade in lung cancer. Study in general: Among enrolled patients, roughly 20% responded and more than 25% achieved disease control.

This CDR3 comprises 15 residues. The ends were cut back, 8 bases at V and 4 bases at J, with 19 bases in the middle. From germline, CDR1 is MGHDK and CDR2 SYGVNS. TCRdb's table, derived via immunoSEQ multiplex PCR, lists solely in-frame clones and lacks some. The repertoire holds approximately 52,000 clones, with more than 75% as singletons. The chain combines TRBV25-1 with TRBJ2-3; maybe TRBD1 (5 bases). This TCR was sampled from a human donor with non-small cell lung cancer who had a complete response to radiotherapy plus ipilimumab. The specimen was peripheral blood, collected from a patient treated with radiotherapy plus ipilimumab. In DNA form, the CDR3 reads TGTGCCAGCTCACACCAGGGTTTTTTCGCAGATACGCAGTATTTT. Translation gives CASSHQGFFADTQYF.